The entry below gives a single TCR beta chain sequence along with its context. The germline CDR1 and CDR2 sequences are MNHEY and SMNVEV (reference sequence). Trimming removed 5 bases at V and 3 bases at J, with 14 bases between. This CDR3 comprises 15 residues. Original methodology: Amplified reference gene primers provided the basis for estimating nucleated cell counts. Generated by immunoSEQ multiplex PCR, the TCRdb table keeps only in-frame clones and is missing some. That table gives V, J and clone size, and the DNA gave D and trimming. The table lists tens of thousands of clones, around 91% of them singletons. This entry is derived from a study of blood T cell repertoires in COVID-19. Study-level information: Spain, Italy and the United States supplied samples that represented acute and convalescent COVID-19. T cells, B-cell-depleted T cells, or PBMCs provided the cDNA or gDNA that served as material.

The sequenced sample consisted of peripheral blood. This receptor was identified in a human donor in a cohort sampled during active COVID-19. The chain carries TRBV27 and TRBJ2-4; D is unresolved. DNA for the CDR3: TGTGCCAGCAGTCCAGCGCTGGTGGGCAAAAACATTCAGTACTTC. The encoded protein is CASSPALVGKNIQYF.